The following is a T cell receptor beta chain sequence with its context. This sample stems from a study of PD-L1 blockade in urothelial cancer. Study background: Between 0 and 3 chemotherapy regimens preceded treatment for each patient.

This table comes from immunoSEQ multiplex PCR, and its TCRdb copy is limited to in-frame clones, with some not included. The table includes 30,000 to 35,000 clones, 65% to 90% detected once. The CDR3 extends over 11 amino acids. Trimming removed 5 bases at V and 12 bases at J, with 14 bases between. CDR1 MNHNY and CDR2 SVGAGI come from the germline V gene (reference sequence). This sequence originates from a man aged 55 to 69 with urothelial cancer. The chain joins TRBV6-6 to TRBJ2-7; a possible D gene is TRBD1 (6 bases). The sequencing here drew on PBMCs, taken around atezolizumab (anti-PD-L1) treatment. CDR3 protein: CASSRGHYWYF. CDR3 nucleotide sequence: TGTGCCAGCAGTCGGGGACATTATTGGTACTTC.